This T cell receptor (beta chain) was recorded in a study of blood T cell repertoires in COVID-19. This CDR3 spans 11 amino acids. From germline, CDR1 is SGHAT and CDR2 FQNNGV. This clone showed up just a few times. The germline gene is not matched at one end of the junction; a read error may be the cause. Sequenced by immunoSEQ multiplex PCR; TCRdb stores in-frame clones only, minus some. This sample has about 58,000 clones, with around four fifths found just once. The chain combines TRBV11-2 with TRBJ2-4, with 9 bases identical to TRBD2. This TCR came from a man aged 60-69 years with COVID-19, enrolled during active disease. The source material was peripheral blood. DNA of the CDR3: TGTGCCAGCAGCAGCGGGAGGACTAGTTCCTTC. This gives the protein CASSSGRTSSF.